Sequencing of this TCR beta chain was carried out in a study of shared clonotypes between healthy human individuals. Study details: The donor pool was made up of two women and three men aged 18 to 49.

Study findings and constraints: Larger richness was generally estimated for naive than memory subsets.

Points on this clone: Antigen: not known.

The germline CDR1 and CDR2 sequences are LNHDA and SQIVND (reference sequence). V was pared by 3 bases and J by 2 bases, with 3 bases of the junction left unmatched. The CDR3 is 15 amino acids. TCRdb keeps only in-frame clones here, not all; method: immunoSEQ multiplex PCR. The table includes more than 2,000,000 clones, over 85% detected once. The chain carries TRBV19 and TRBJ1-2, with TRBD1 matching over 10 bases. The sequencing sample was made of naive CD4+ T cells sorted from blood. This sample's subset: CD45RA+ positively selected. The receptor was isolated from a man aged 18 to 29 in good health. The CDR3 DNA reads TGTGCCAGTAGTATGCCGGGACAGGGGAACTATGGCTACACCTTC. This translates into CASSMPGQGNYGYTF.